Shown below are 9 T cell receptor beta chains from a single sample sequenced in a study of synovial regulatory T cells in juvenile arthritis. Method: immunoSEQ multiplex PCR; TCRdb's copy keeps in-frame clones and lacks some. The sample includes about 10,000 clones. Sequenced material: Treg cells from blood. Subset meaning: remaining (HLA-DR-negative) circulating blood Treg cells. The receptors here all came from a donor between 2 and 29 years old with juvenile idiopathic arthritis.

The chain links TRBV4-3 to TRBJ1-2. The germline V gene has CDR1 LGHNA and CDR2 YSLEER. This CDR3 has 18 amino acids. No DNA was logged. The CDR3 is CASSQDQRRRGTRYGYTF.

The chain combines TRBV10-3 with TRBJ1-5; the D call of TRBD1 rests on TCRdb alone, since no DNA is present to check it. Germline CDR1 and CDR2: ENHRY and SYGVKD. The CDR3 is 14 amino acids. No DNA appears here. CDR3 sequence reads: CAAGRGRGNQPQHF.

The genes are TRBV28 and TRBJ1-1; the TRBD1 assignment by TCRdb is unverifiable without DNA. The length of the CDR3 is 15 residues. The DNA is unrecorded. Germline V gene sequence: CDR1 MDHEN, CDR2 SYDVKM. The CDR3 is CASSVQGGKDLKAFF.

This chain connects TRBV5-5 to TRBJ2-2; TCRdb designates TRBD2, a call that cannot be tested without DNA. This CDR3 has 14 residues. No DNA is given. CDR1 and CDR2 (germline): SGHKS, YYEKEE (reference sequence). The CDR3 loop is CASSPYDPTGELFF. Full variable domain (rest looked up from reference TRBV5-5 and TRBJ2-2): DAGVTQSPTHLIKTRGQQVTLRCSPISGHKSVSWYQQVLGQGPQFIFQYYEKEERGRGNFPDRFSARQFPNYSSELNVNALLLGDSALYLCASSPYDPTGELFFGEGSRLTVL.

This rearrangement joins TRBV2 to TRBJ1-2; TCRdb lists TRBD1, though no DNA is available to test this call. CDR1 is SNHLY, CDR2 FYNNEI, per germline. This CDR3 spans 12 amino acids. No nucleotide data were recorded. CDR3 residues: CASSGRHYGYTF.

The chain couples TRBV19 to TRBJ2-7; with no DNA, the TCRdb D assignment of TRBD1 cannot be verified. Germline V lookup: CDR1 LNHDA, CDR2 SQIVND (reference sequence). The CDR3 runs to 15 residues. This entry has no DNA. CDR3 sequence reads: CASSLWTGDPYEQYF.

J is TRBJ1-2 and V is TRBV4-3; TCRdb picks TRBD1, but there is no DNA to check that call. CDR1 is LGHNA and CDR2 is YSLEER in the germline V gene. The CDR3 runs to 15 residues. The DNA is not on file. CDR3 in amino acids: CASSTGQGGGYGYTF.

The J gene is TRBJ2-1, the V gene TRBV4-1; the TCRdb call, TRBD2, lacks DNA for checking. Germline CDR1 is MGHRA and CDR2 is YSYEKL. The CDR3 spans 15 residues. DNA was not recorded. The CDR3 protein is CASSPGTSGHNEQFF.

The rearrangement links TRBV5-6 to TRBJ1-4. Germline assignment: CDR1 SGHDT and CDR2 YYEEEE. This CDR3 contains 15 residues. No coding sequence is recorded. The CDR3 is CASSTLWGTNEKLFF.